This note documents a single T cell receptor (beta chain) sequence. Antigen specificity is unknown. TCRdb analysed the 5' RACE reads with MiXCR anew, one entry per CDR3 protein. Of 250,000 to 300,000 distinct CDR3 sequences listed, 15% to 25% are singletons. V shed 3 bases and J shed 5 bases, with 13 bases lying between them. There are 14 residues in the CDR3. This entry comes from a study of CD8 T cells in ankylosing spondylitis. Findings of the study overall: Significant enrichment of disease-linked clones was reported in matched ankylosing spondylitis synovial fluid.

The receptor was derived from a male donor with ankylosing spondylitis or in good health (not recorded which). The chain is built from TRBV12-3 or TRBV12-4 and TRBJ2-5; the D gene is possibly TRBD1 (5 bases). Input material: blood, either unsorted or a sorted T cell fraction (not recorded which). The CDR3 sequence is CASSFPPQGETQYF. The CDR3 DNA reads as TGTGCCAGCAGTTTCCCCCCCCAGGGTGAGACCCAGTACTTC.